A selection of T cell receptor beta chains follows, all from one sample in a study of CD8+ T cells in alopecia areata. Sequencing used immunoSEQ multiplex PCR; TCRdb keeps in-frame clones, though not all of them. The data show about 190,000 clones, with roughly three fifths seen just once and approximately 0.63% held by the top ten. The sample was CD4+ T cells sorted from blood, taken at week 4, from a patient treated with tofacitinib. The receptors stem from a human donor with alopecia areata. The CDR3 runs from the conserved cysteine through the conserved F or W. D genes are given only for firm matches. Size values are once, few and many counts, or a class for expanded clones, and some rows have none.

j_gene: TRBJ2-5; v_gene: TRBV30; abundance: .; d_gene: .; CDR3nt: TGTGCCTGGAGTGTAACCGGGAGAGAGACCCAGTACTTC; CDR3aa: CAWSVTGRETQYF
j_gene: TRBJ2-1; v_gene: TRBV29-1; abundance: .; d_gene: .; CDR3nt: TGCAGCGTTGCGGGTAATCATGAGCAGTTCTTC; CDR3aa: CSVAGNHEQFF
j_gene: TRBJ2-4; v_gene: TRBV6-5; abundance: few; d_gene: .; CDR3nt: TGTGCCAGCAGTTACTCCCGGGGACTAGCCAAAAACATTCAGTACTTC; CDR3aa: CASSYSRGLAKNIQYF
j_gene: TRBJ2-7; v_gene: TRBV29-1; abundance: .; d_gene: TRBD1; CDR3nt: TGCAGCGCCGGGGGCGGGGGACAGGGCTCCTACGAGCAGTACTTC; CDR3aa: CSAGGGGQGSYEQYF
j_gene: TRBJ2-1; v_gene: TRBV30; abundance: few; d_gene: .; CDR3nt: TGTGCCTGGAGTGTAGGCCAAACGAGGAAGTCGCGCGATGAGCAGTTCTTC; CDR3aa: CAWSVGQTRKSRDEQFF
j_gene: TRBJ1-4; v_gene: TRBV2; abundance: medium-sized; d_gene: .; CDR3nt: TGTGCCAGCAGGAACGACAAGCCTGCAACTAATGAAAAACTGTTTTTT; CDR3aa: CASRNDKPATNEKLFF
j_gene: TRBJ2-7; v_gene: TRBV6-5; abundance: .; d_gene: .; CDR3nt: TGTGCCAGCAGTCAGAGCGACGAGCAGTACTTC; CDR3aa: CASSQSDEQYF
j_gene: TRBJ1-1; v_gene: TRBV29-1; abundance: few; d_gene: .; CDR3nt: TGCAGCGGAGCAACAGGTAAAAACACTGAAGCTTTCTTT; CDR3aa: CSGATGKNTEAFF
j_gene: TRBJ2-3; v_gene: TRBV6-6; abundance: once; d_gene: .; CDR3nt: TGTGCCAGCAGTGCTCGGAGGGATACGCAGTATTTT; CDR3aa: CASSARRDTQYF
j_gene: TRBJ2-2; v_gene: TRBV19; abundance: once; d_gene: .; CDR3nt: TGTGCCAGTAGTAGGGGACCGACGGTTGGGGAGCTGTTTTTT; CDR3aa: CASSRGPTVGELFF
j_gene: TRBJ2-7; v_gene: TRBV7-3; abundance: .; d_gene: .; CDR3nt: TGTGCCAGCAGCCCAGGTAGAGGGGTCGGCGAGCAGTACTTC; CDR3aa: CASSPGRGVGEQYF
j_gene: TRBJ1-1; v_gene: TRBV10-3; abundance: few; d_gene: .; CDR3nt: TGTGCCATCAGTGAGGACAGACGGAACACTGAAGCTTTCTTT; CDR3aa: CAISEDRRNTEAFF
j_gene: TRBJ2-1; v_gene: TRBV28; abundance: .; d_gene: .; CDR3nt: TGTGCCAGCAATCCCGCGGGGCGGCTGCTATACAATGAGCAGTTCTTC; CDR3aa: CASNPAGRLLYNEQFF
j_gene: TRBJ1-2; v_gene: TRBV7-9; abundance: .; d_gene: TRBD1; CDR3nt: TGTGCCAGCAGCCCCGACAGGGCTCATTCCTATGGCTACACCTTC; CDR3aa: CASSPDRAHSYGYTF
j_gene: TRBJ2-2; v_gene: TRBV4-1; abundance: few; d_gene: TRBD2; CDR3nt: TGCGCCAGCAGCCCGGGACTAGCGGGACCGGGGTTCGGGGAGCTGTTTTTT; CDR3aa: CASSPGLAGPGFGELFF
j_gene: TRBJ1-4; v_gene: TRBV30; abundance: .; d_gene: TRBD1; CDR3nt: TGTGCCTGCACGTCTACAGGGGCAAATGAAAAACTGTTTTTT; CDR3aa: CACTSTGANEKLFF
j_gene: TRBJ2-6; v_gene: TRBV4-2; abundance: .; d_gene: TRBD1; CDR3nt: TGTGCCAGCAGCCAAGACCTGCAGTGGGGGACAGGGGAAACCTCTGGGGCCAACGTCCTGACTTTC; CDR3aa: CASSQDLQWGTGETSGANVLTF
j_gene: TRBJ1-4; v_gene: TRBV29-1; abundance: .; d_gene: .; CDR3nt: TGCAGCGTTGAAGGCCAGCCTAATGAAAAACTGTTTTTT; CDR3aa: CSVEGQPNEKLFF
j_gene: TRBJ2-7; v_gene: TRBV19; abundance: .; d_gene: .; CDR3nt: TGTGCCAGTAGTAAGAGACGGGACTCCTACGAGCAGTACTTC; CDR3aa: CASSKRRDSYEQYF
j_gene: TRBJ2-7; v_gene: TRBV5-1; abundance: .; d_gene: .; CDR3nt: TGCGCCAGCAGCTTGGCCCCCCGTGTGGACAGACCCTACGAGCAGTACTTC; CDR3aa: CASSLAPRVDRPYEQYF
j_gene: TRBJ2-7; v_gene: TRBV4-1; abundance: .; d_gene: .; CDR3nt: TGCGCCAGCAGCCAAGGATCTTTGGGGCGGTCCTACGAGCAGTACTTC; CDR3aa: CASSQGSLGRSYEQYF
j_gene: TRBJ2-7; v_gene: TRBV29-1; abundance: .; d_gene: .; CDR3nt: TGCAGCGTTGAGGTGACTACGAGCTCCTACGAGCAGTACTTC; CDR3aa: CSVEVTTSSYEQYF
j_gene: TRBJ2-3; v_gene: TRBV29-1; abundance: few; d_gene: .; CDR3nt: TGCAGCGTTGCTCCTAGCGTCACAGATACGCAGTATTTT; CDR3aa: CSVAPSVTDTQYF
j_gene: TRBJ2-5; v_gene: TRBV5-1; abundance: .; d_gene: .; CDR3nt: TGCGCCAGCAGCCAAAACCCGACCGGAGTTTTAGAGACCCAGTACTTC; CDR3aa: CASSQNPTGVLETQYF
j_gene: TRBJ1-2; v_gene: TRBV18; abundance: once; d_gene: TRBD1; CDR3nt: TGTGCCAGCTCAAACACCGGGACAGGGGATGGCTACACCTTC; CDR3aa: CASSNTGTGDGYTF